This is a list of T cell receptor beta chains from one sample in a study of control samples from healthy donors and cancer patients. Sequencing used immunoSEQ multiplex PCR; TCRdb keeps in-frame clones, though not all of them. The sample shows more than 95,000 clones, 88% of them seen only once. The source material was blood. These receptors originate from a woman between 65 and 79 years old in good health. The CDR3 runs from the conserved cysteine through the conserved F or W. Fields, in order: V gene, D gene, J gene, clone size, CDR3 protein, CDR3 DNA. The D gene is left open where the match is weak. Rows give clone size only sometimes, using once, few, many, or a class for an expanded clone.

>TRBV27|TRBD1|TRBJ1-2|.
CASSPRDRDYGYTF
TGTGCCAGCAGTCCCCGGGACAGGGACTATGGCTACACCTTC
>TRBV19|TRBD1|TRBJ1-1|.
CASSDRAMNTEAFF
TGTGCCAGTTCGGACAGGGCCATGAACACTGAAGCTTTCTTT
>TRBV15|TRBD2|TRBJ2-1|.
CATTAPPGGLNEQFF
TGTGCCACCACCGCTCCTCCGGGGGGGCTCAATGAGCAGTTCTTC
>TRBV5-1|TRBD1|TRBJ2-1|.
CASSLGPGQGLLNEQFF
TGCGCCAGCAGCTTGGGACCGGGACAGGGGCTGCTCAATGAGCAGTTCTTC
>TRBV6-5|TRBD2|TRBJ2-7|once
CASSQRGAYEQYF
TGTGCCAGCAGTCAGCGGGGGGCCTACGAGCAGTACTTC
>TRBV19|TRBD1|TRBJ1-5|.
CASSISRGYNQPQHF
TGTGCCAGTAGTATTTCCAGGGGGTATAATCAGCCCCAGCATTTT
>TRBV15|.|TRBJ1-6|.
CATSRKDSFSPLHF
TGTGCCACCAGCAGAAAGGACAGTTTTTCACCCCTCCACTTT
>TRBV5-1|.|TRBJ2-7|once
CASSAGSSYEQYF
TGCGCCAGCAGTGCGGGGAGCTCCTACGAGCAGTACTTC
>TRBV5-5|.|TRBJ1-2|.
CASSLVTGGRAYGYTF
TGTGCCAGCAGCTTAGTTACGGGCGGCAGGGCTTATGGCTACACCTTC
>TRBV3-1/TRBV3-2|.|TRBJ2-7|.
CASSRGRMDEQYF
TGTGCCAGCAGCCGTGGACGGATGGACGAGCAGTACTTC
>TRBV7-9|TRBD1|TRBJ1-4|.
CASSSTFPGQANEKLFF
TGTGCCAGCAGCTCGACCTTCCCGGGACAGGCTAATGAAAAACTGTTTTTT
>TRBV7-9|.|TRBJ2-5|.
CASSLGVAEGETQYF
TGTGCCAGCAGCTTAGGGGTGGCGGAGGGGGAGACCCAGTACTTC
>TRBV4-1|.|TRBJ2-7|once
CASSQEPDPGAYEQYF
TGCGCCAGCAGCCAAGAACCGGACCCGGGAGCCTACGAGCAGTACTTC
>TRBV5-4|.|TRBJ2-7|.
CASSSGDLSYEQYF
TGTGCCAGCAGCTCAGGGGATCTATCCTACGAGCAGTACTTC
>TRBV27|TRBD1|TRBJ1-4|.
CASRTGTNEKLFF
TGTGCCAGCAGGACAGGGACTAATGAAAAACTGTTTTTT
>TRBV4-1|.|TRBJ1-1|few
CASSHPAGENTEAFF
TGCGCCAGCAGCCACCCGGCGGGGGAGAACACTGAAGCTTTCTTT
>TRBV7-3|TRBD1|TRBJ1-2|once
CASSPSGQGYGYTF
TGTGCCAGCAGCCCCTCGGGACAGGGGTATGGCTACACCTTC
>TRBV5-5|.|TRBJ1-1|.
CASSLARGNTEAFF
TGTGCCAGCAGCTTGGCCAGGGGGAACACTGAAGCTTTCTTT
>TRBV19|.|TRBJ2-5|.
CASSYQAYQETQYF
TGTGCCAGTAGTTATCAGGCCTACCAAGAGACCCAGTACTTC
>TRBV27|.|TRBJ1-5|.
CASSSIPPYSNQPQHF
TGTGCCAGCAGTTCCATCCCTCCTTATAGCAATCAGCCCCAGCATTTT
>TRBV25-1|TRBD1|TRBJ2-4|.
CASRETGGSQYF
TGTGCCAGCAGGGAAACAGGGGGATCTCAGTACTTC
>TRBV7-2|.|TRBJ2-4|.
CASSLAGGAQYF
TGTGCCAGCAGCTTAGCGGGGGGGGCCCAGTACTTC
>TRBV4-2|.|TRBJ2-5|.
CASSQDFDRKETQYF
TGTGCCAGCAGCCAAGATTTCGACAGGAAAGAGACCCAGTACTTC